This T cell receptor beta chain was identified during a study of blood T cell repertoires in COVID-19. This clone was counted a few times. The conserved final phenylalanine or tryptophan is absent from the CDR3, which likely points to a read error. No DNA is shown, since the ends of the CDR3 on it are uncertain; the CDR3 is the one TCRdb lists. Termini included, the CDR3 measures 11 amino acids. Seattle enrolled patients during active infection and tracked them longitudinally. Profiled with immunoSEQ multiplex PCR; TCRdb holds only in-frame clones, not every one. The table has about 180,000 clones, around 74% seen once.

This clonotype was obtained from an older woman with COVID-19, enrolled during active disease. The chain joins TRBV23-1 to TRBJ2-7; the table's D call, TRBD1, was not checked against the DNA. TRBV23-1 is designated an ORF whose function remains uncertain. Sequenced input: peripheral blood. This chain's CDR3 is CASNPMTAPTL.